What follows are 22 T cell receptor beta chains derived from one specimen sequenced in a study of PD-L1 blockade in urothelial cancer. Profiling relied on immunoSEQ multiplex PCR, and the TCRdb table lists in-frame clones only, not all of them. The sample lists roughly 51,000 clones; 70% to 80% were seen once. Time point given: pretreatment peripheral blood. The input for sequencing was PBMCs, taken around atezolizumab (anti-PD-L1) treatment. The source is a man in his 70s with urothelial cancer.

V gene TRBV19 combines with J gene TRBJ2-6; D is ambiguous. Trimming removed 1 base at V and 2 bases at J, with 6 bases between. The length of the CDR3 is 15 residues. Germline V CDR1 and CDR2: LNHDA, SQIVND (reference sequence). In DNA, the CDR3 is TGTGCCAGTAGTATAGTGGGCGCTGGGGCCAACGTCCTGACTTTC. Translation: CASSIVGAGANVLTF. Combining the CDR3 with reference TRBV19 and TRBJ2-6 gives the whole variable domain DGGITQSPKYLFRKEGQNVTLSCEQNLNHDAMYWYRQDPGQGLRLIYYSQIVNDFQKGDIAEGYSVSREKKESFPLTVTSAQKNPTAFYLCASSIVGAGANVLTFGAGSRLTVL.

The CDR3 sequence: CASTSTLEGEQYF. The CDR3 DNA reads as TGCGCCAGCACCTCGACACTAGAAGGCGAGCAGTACTTC. The rearrangement links TRBV5-1 to TRBJ2-7; possible D gene TRBD2, 5 bases. V lost 6 bases and J lost 6, with 16 bases in between. The germline V gene has CDR1 SGHRS and CDR2 YFSETQ. The CDR3 consists of 13 residues.

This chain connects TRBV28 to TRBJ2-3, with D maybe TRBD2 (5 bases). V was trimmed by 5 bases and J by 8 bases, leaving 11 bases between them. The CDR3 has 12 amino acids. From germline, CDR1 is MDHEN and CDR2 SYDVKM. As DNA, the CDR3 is TGTGCCAGCAGTCGGGTGGGGAGTACGCAGTATTTT. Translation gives CASSRVGSTQYF.

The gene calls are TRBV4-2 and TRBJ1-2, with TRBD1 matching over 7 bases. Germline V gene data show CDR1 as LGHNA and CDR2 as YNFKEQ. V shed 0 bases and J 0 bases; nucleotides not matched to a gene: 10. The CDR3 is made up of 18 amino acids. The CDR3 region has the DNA TGTGCCAGCAGCCAAGACGGGGGGGCCACAGGGGCTAACTATGGCTACACCTTC. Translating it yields CASSQDGGATGANYGYTF.

CDR3 nucleotides: TGTGCCAGCAGGGAGGGCGGGATGAACTATGGCTACACCTTC. Translation gives CASREGGMNYGYTF. This chain uses TRBV27 with TRBJ1-2; no reliable D call. The CDR3 consists of 14 residues. V lost 6 bases and J 2 bases, leaving 13 bases between the germline ends. Germline values: CDR1 MNHEY, CDR2 SMNVEV (reference sequence).

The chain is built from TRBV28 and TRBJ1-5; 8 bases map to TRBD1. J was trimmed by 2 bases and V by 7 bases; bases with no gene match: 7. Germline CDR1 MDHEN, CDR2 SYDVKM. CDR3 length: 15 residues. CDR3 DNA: TGTGCCAGCATTACACCGGGACAGGGCAATCAGCCCCAGCATTTT. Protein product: CASITPGQGNQPQHF.

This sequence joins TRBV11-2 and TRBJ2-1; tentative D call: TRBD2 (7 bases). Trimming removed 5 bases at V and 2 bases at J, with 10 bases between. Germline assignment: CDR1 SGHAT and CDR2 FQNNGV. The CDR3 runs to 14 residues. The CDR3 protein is CASSGRDTYNEQFF. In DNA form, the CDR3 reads TGTGCCAGCAGCGGGAGGGACACCTACAATGAGCAGTTCTTC.

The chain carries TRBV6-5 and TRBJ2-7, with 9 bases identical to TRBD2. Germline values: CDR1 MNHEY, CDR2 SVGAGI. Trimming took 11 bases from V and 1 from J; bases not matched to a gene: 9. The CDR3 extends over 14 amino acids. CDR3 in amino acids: CACRRLAGSYEQYF. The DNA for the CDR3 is TGTGCCTGTCGTCGTCTAGCGGGGTCCTACGAGCAGTACTTC.

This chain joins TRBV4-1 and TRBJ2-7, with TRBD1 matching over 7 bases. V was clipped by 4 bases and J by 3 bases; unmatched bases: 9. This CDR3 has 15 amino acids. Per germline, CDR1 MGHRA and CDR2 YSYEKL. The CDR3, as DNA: TGCGCCAGCAGCCTACTACAGGGGAATCTCTACGAGCAGTACTTC. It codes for CASSLLQGNLYEQYF.

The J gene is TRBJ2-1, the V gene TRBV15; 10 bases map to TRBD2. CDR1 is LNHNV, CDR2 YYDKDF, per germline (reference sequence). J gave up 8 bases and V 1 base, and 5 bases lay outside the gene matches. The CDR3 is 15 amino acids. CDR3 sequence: CATSRGLAGVYEQFF. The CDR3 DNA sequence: TGTGCCACCAGCAGAGGGCTAGCGGGAGTGTATGAGCAGTTCTTC.

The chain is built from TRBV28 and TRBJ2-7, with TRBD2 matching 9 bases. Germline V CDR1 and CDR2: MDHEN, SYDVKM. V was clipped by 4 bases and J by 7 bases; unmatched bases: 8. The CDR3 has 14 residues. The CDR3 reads CASSYPSGEREQYF. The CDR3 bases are TGTGCCAGCAGTTACCCTAGCGGGGAAAGGGAGCAGTACTTC.

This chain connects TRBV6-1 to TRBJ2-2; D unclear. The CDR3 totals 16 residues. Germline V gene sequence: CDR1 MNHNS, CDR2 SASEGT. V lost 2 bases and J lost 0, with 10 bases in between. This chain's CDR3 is CASSESLSANTGELFF. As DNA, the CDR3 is TGTGCCAGCAGTGAATCCCTATCCGCGAACACCGGGGAGCTGTTTTTT.

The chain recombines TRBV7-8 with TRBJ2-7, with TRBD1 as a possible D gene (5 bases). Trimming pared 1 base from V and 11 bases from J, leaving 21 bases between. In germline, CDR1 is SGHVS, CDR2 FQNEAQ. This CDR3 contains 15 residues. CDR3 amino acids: CASSLDRQLLTLKYF. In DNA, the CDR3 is TGTGCCAGCAGCTTAGATAGACAGCTGCTTACGTTAAAGTACTTC.

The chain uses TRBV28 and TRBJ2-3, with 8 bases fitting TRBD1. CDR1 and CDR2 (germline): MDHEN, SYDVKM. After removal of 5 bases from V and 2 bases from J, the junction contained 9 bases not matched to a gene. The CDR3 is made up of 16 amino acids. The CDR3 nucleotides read TGTGCCAGCAGTAGTACAGGGGGTTTCGACACAGATACGCAGTATTTT. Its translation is CASSSTGGFDTDTQYF.

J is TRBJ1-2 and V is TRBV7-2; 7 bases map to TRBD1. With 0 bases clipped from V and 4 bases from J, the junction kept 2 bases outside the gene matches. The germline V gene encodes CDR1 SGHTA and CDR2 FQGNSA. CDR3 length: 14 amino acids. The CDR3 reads CASSLAGQPYGYTF. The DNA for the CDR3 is TGTGCCAGCAGCTTAGCGGGACAGCCCTATGGCTACACCTTC.

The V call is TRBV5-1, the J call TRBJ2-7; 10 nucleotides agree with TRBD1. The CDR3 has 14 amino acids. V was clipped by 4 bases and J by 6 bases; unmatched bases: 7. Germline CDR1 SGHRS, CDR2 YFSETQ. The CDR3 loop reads CASSPGQGDGEQYF. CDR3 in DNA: TGCGCCAGCAGCCCCGGACAGGGGGACGGCGAGCAGTACTTC.

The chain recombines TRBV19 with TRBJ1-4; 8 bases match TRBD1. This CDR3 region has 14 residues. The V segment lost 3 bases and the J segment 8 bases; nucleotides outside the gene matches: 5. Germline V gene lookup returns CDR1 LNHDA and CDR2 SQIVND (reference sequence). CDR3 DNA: TGTGCCAGTAGTATCAGGGGGCGCAGAGAAAAACTGTTTTTT. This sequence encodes CASSIRGRREKLFF.

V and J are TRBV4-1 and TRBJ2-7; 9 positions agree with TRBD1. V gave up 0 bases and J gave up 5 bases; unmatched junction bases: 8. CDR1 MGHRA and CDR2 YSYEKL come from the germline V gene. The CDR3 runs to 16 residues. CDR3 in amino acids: CASSQEGWDRDHEQYF. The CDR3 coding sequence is TGCGCCAGCAGCCAAGAAGGATGGGACAGGGATCACGAGCAGTACTTC.

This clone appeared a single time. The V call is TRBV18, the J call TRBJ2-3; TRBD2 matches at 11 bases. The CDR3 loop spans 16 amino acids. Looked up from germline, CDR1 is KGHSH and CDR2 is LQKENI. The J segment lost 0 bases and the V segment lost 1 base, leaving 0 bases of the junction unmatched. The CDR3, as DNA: TGTGCCAGCTCACCACTAGCGGGAGGGAGCACAGATACGCAGTATTTT. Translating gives CASSPLAGGSTDTQYF.

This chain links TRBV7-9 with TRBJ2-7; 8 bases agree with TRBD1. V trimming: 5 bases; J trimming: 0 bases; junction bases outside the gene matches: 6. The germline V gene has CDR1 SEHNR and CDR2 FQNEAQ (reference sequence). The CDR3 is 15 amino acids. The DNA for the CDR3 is TGTGCCAGCAGCCCCCGGGACAGGAGCTCCTACGAGCAGTACTTC. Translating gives CASSPRDRSSYEQYF.

The DNA of the CDR3 is TGTGCCAGTAGTATCACCTACCTCACAGATACGCAGTATTTT. Its protein is CASSITYLTDTQYF. The chain joins TRBV19 to TRBJ2-3; no reliable D call. V lost 3 bases to trimming and J lost 2 bases, with 9 bases between them. CDR1 and CDR2 from the germline V gene are LNHDA and SQIVND (reference sequence). The CDR3 has 14 residues.

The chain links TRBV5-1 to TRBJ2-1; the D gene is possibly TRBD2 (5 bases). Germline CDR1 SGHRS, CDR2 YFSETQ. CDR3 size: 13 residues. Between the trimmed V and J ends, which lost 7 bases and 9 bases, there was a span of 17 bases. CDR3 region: CASHNNLGGEQFF. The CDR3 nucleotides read TGCGCCAGCCACAATAACCTAGGAGGTGAGCAGTTCTTC.